This TCR beta chain was sequenced during a study of OX40 agonist ivuxolimab in advanced cancers. Looking at the study overall: Patients were treated with ivuxolimab, an agonistic anti-OX40 (CD134) antibody. Patients received intravenous ivuxolimab every 2 weeks at 0.01 to 10 mg/kg. Study results and limitations: CD8+ T cells (on average) carried more expanded clones than CD4+ T cells.

There are 14 residues in the CDR3. V lost 3 bases, J lost 5 bases, and 6 bases stayed unmatched. Germline V lookup: CDR1 MNHEY, CDR2 SMNVEV (reference sequence). About this clone itself: Its antigen is not known.

Only in-frame clones appear in the TCRdb table, and some are missing; sequencing was by immunoSEQ multiplex PCR. There are roughly 56,000 clones in the sample; roughly 90% occur only once, and over 15% lies in the top ten. The sequence was collected from an adult with an advanced solid tumor such as melanoma, head and neck, liver or kidney cancer. Sequenced here: CD4+ or CD8+ T cells sorted from blood, sampled in a trial of the OX40 agonist ivuxolimab. The chain is built from TRBV27 and TRBJ1-1, with TRBD1 matching over 7 bases. In nucleotides, the CDR3 is TGTGCCAGCAGTTTGAGACAGGGCCGAACTGAAGCTTTCTTT. Translating it yields CASSLRQGRTEAFF.